The following is a TCR beta chain sequence with its context. Its antigen is not identified. TCR beta rearrangements were amplified from peripheral blood genomic DNA. Multiplex touch-down PCR with TRB-A/B primers amplified rearranged V-D-J TRB sequences. TCRdb reprocessed the multiplex PCR reads with MiXCR, giving one entry per CDR3 protein. Seen here are 6,500 to 9,500 distinct CDR3 sequences, approximately 25% observed once, and the top ten hold about 2.5%. The CDR3 sequence is 17 residues long. J gave up 7 bases and V 5 bases, and 13 bases lay outside the gene matches. The germline gives CDR1 SEHNR, CDR2 FQNEAQ (reference sequence). These data are taken from a study of T cell repertoires in aging, cancer and after chemotherapy. General study findings and limits: Loss of evenness, beyond lost richness, contributed to age-related TCR diversity decline in cancer patients. Age-matched healthy donors had significantly more diverse, less clonal blood TCR repertoires than untreated cancer patients.

The source is a human donor with a blood cancer. Specimen: blood. The V and J genes are TRBV7-9 and TRBJ2-1; 11 bases are shared with TRBD1. This CDR3 is CASSPPARDRGYNEQFF. For the CDR3, the DNA is TGTGCCAGCAGCCCCCCGGCCCGGGACAGGGGGTATAATGAGCAGTTCTTC.